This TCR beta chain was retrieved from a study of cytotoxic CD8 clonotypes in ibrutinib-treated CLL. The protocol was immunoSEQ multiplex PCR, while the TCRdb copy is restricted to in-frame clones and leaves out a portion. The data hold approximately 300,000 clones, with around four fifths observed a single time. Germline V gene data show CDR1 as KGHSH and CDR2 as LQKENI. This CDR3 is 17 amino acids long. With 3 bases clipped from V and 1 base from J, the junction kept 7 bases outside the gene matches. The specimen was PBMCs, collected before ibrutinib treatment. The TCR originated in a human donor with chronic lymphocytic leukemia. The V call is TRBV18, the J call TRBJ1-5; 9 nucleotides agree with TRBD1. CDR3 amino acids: CASSPGTGIGSNQPQHF. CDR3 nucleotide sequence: TGTGCCAGCTCACCGGGGACAGGGATAGGGAGCAATCAGCCCCAGCATTTT.